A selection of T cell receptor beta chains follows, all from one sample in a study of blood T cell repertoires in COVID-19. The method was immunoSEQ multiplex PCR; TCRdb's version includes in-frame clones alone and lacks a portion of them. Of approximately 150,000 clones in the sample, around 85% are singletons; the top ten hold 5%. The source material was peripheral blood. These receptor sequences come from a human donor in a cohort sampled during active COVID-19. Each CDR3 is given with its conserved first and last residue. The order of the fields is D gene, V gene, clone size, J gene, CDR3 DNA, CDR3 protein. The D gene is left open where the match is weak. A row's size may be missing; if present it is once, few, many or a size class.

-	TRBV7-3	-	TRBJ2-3	TGTGCCAGCAGCTCAGGTTTAGGTACGCAGTATTTT	CASSSGLGTQYF
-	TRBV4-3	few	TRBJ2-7	TGCGCCAGCAGCCAAGACACCTCCCTAGCATTCGAGCAGTACTTC	CASSQDTSLAFEQYF
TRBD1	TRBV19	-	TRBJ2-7	TGTGCCAGTAGTACCACAGGGGACAGCTACGAGCAGTACTTC	CASSTTGDSYEQYF
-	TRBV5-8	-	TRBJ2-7	TGTGCCAGCAGCTTAGCTTTGACAGGTTCCTACGAGCAGTACTTC	CASSLALTGSYEQYF
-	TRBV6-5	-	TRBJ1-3	TGTGCCAGCAGTTACTCCCTAGGACACGGAAACACCATATATTTT	CASSYSLGHGNTIYF
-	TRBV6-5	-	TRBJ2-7	TGTGCCAGCAGGAGGGACTCCCGGAGCTCCTACGAGCAGTACTTC	CASRRDSRSSYEQYF
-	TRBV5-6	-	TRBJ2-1	TGTGCCAGCAGCTTGGAAGGGGCGGGGCTAGGGGCAAGTGAGCAGTTCTTC	CASSLEGAGLGASEQFF
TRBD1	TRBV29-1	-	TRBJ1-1	TGCAGCGCCTTGACAGGGAAGGGCACTGAAGCTTTCTTT	CSALTGKGTEAFF
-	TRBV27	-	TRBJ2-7	TGTGCCAGCAGCTCCGGGGGATACGAGCAGTACTTC	CASSSGGYEQYF
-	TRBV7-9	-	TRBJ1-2	TGTGCCAGCAGCCCAACAGGCTATGGCTACACCTTC	CASSPTGYGYTF
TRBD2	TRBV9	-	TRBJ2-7	TGTGCCAGCAGCGTAGTGGACGGGGGGTCCGAGCAGTACTTC	CASSVVDGGSEQYF
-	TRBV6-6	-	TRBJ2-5	TGTGCCACTTCCAGGGTGGACGAGACCCAGTACTTC	CATSRVDETQYF
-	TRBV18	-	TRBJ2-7	TGTGCCAGCTCCCCTAGGACTTCCTACGAGCAGTACTTC	CASSPRTSYEQYF
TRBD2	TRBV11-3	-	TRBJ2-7	TGTGCCAGCACGCCGGGACTAGCGGGAGGAACGTCCTACGAGCAGTACTTC	CASTPGLAGGTSYEQYF
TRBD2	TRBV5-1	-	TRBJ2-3	TGCGCCAGCAGCTACGGGGGGAGTGCAGATACGCAGTATTTT	CASSYGGSADTQYF
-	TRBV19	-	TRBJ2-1	TGTGCCAGTAGTATAGATCCGGGACTCCACAATGAGCAGTTCTTC	CASSIDPGLHNEQFF
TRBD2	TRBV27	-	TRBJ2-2	TGTGCCGCATCTTTGGTAGCGGGGATCGGGGAGCTGTTTTTT	CAASLVAGIGELFF